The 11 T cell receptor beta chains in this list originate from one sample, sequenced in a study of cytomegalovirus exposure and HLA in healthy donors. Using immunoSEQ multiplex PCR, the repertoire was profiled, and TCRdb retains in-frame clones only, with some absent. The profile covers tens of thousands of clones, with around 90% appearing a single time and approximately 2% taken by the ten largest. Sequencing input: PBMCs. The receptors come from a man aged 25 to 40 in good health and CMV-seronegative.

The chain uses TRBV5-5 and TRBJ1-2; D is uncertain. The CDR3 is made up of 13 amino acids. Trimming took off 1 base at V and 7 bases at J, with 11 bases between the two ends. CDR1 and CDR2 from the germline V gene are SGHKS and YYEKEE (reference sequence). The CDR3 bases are TGTGCCAGCAGCTTGTCGGTTGAGCTTGGCTACACCTTC. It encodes CASSLSVELGYTF.

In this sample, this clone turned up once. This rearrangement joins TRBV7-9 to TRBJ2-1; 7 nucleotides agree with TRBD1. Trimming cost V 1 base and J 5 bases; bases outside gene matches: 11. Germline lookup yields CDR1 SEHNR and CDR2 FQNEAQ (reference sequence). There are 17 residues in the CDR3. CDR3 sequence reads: CASSLGSARGSHNEQFF. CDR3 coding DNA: TGTGCCAGCAGCTTAGGTTCCGCCAGGGGGTCCCACAATGAGCAGTTCTTC.

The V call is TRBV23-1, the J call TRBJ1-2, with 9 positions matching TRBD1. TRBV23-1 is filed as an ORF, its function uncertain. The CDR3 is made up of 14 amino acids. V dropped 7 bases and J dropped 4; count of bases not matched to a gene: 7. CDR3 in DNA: TGCGCCAGCAAAACAGGGGGCGCGATCTATGGCTACACCTTC. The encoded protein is CASKTGGAIYGYTF.

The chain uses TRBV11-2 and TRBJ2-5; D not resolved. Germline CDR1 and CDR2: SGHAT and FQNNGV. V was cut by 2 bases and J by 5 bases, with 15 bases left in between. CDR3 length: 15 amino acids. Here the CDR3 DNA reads TGTGCCAGCAGCTTATTTAGCAGAACTTGGGAGACCCAGTACTTC. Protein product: CASSLFSRTWETQYF.

The DNA for the CDR3 is TGTGCCAGCAGCTTAACCTTCCGAGATGAGCAGTTCTTC. Translated: CASSLTFRDEQFF. The rearrangement uses TRBV7-3 and TRBJ2-1; D ambiguous. V was pared by 0 bases and J by 8 bases, with 8 bases between. CDR1 and CDR2 from the germline V gene are SGHTA and FQGTGA. The CDR3 extends over 13 amino acids.

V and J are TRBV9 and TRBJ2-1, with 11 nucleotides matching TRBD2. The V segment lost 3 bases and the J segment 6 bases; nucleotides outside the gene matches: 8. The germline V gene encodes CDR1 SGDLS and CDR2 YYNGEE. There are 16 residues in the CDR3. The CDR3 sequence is CASSAAPSGRLNEQFF. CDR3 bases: TGTGCCAGCAGCGCCGCGCCTAGCGGGAGGCTCAATGAGCAGTTCTTC. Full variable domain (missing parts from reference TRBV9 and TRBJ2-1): DSGVTQTPKHLITATGQRVTLRCSPRSGDLSVYWYQQSLDQGLQFLIQYYNGEERAKGNILERFSAQQFPDLHSELNLSSLELGDSALYFCASSAAPSGRLNEQFFGPGTRLTVL.

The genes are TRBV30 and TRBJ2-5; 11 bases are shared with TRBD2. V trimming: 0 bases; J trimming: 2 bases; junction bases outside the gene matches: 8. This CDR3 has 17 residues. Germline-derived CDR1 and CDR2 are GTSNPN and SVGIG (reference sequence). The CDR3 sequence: CAWSVPGSSGRQETQYF. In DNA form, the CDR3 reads TGTGCCTGGAGTGTACCAGGGTCTAGCGGGAGGCAAGAGACCCAGTACTTC.

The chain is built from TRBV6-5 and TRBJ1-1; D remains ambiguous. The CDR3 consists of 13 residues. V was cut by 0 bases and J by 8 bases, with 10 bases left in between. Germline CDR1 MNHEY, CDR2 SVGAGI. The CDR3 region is CASSYSAAGEAFF. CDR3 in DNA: TGTGCCAGCAGTTACTCCGCCGCGGGAGAAGCTTTCTTT.

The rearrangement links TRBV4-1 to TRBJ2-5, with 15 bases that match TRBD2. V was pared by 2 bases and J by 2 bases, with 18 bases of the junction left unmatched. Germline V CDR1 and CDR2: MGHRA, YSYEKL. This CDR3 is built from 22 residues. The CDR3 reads CASSQLGLAGGYSRSGQETQYF. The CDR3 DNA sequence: TGCGCCAGCAGCCAACTTGGACTAGCGGGAGGGTATTCACGTTCAGGACAAGAGACCCAGTACTTC.

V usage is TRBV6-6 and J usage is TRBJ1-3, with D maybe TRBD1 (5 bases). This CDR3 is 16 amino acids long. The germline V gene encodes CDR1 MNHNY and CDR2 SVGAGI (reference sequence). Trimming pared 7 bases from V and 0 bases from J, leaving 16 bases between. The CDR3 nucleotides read TGTGCCAGCAACCTACGCAGGGCCGACTCTGGAAACACCATATATTTT. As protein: CASNLRRADSGNTIYF.

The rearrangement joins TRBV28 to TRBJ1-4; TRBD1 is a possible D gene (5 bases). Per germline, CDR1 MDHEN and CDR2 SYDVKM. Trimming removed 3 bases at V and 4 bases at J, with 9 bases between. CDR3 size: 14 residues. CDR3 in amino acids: CASSLVGVNEKLFF. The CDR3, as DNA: TGTGCCAGCAGTTTGGTAGGGGTTAATGAAAAACTGTTTTTT. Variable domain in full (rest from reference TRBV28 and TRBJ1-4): DVKVTQSSRYLVKRTGEKVFLECVQDMDHENMFWYRQDPGLGLRLIYFSYDVKMKEKGDIPEGYSVSREKKERFSLILESASTNQTSMYLCASSLVGVNEKLFFGSGTQLSVL.